Here is one T cell receptor (beta chain) with its context. Its antigen is unknown. Sequencing was performed with immunoSEQ multiplex PCR; in TCRdb, only in-frame clones are kept and a portion is missing. The data contain 75,000 to 100,000 clones, around 87% of them singletons. The data were obtained in a study of T cell responses to AZD1222 COVID-19 vaccine. Notes on the study in general: Spike-spanning, vaccine-associated CD4 TCRs were dominant at 160-218 and 743-854. A mostly white British donor set with more females was recruited, and clonal diversity was possibly underestimated. Increased Spike-specific TCR breadth and depth were observed after two AZD1222 doses.

V was shortened by 8 bases and J by 4 bases, with 14 bases between the two germline ends. This CDR3 is built from 14 residues. Germline values: CDR1 LNHDA, CDR2 SQIVND (reference sequence). The chain has TRBV19 and TRBJ2-2; D assignment may be TRBD1 or TRBD2 (6 bases each). The receptor was derived from an adult in good health. The material was peripheral blood, obtained on day 0 of AZD1222 vaccination. This CDR3 reads CASGGGHLTGELFF. The CDR3 coding sequence is TGTGCCAGTGGAGGGGGGCACCTCACCGGGGAGCTGTTTTTT.